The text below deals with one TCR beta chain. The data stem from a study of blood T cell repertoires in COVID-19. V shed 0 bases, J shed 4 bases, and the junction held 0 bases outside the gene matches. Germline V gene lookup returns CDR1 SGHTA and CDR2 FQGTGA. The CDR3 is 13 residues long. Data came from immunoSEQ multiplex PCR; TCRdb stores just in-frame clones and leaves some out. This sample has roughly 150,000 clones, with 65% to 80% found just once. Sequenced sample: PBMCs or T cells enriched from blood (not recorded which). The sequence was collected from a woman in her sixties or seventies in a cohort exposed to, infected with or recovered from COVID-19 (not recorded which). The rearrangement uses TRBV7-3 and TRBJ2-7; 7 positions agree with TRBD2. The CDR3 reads CASSLTAGYEQYF. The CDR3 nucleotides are TGTGCCAGCAGCTTAACAGCGGGGTACGAGCAGTACTTC. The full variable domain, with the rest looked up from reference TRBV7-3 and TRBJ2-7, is GAGVSQTPSNKVTEKGKYVELRCDPISGHTALYWYRQSLGQGPEFLIYFQGTGAADDSGLPNDRFFAVRPEGSVSTLKIQRTERGDSAVYLCASSLTAGYEQYFGPGTRLTVT.